The sequence of this TCR beta chain was determined in a study of tumor-infiltrating lymphocytes in primary liver carcinoma. Germline V CDR1 and CDR2: SGHAT, FQNNGV. With 3 bases removed from V and 1 base from J, the gap between germline ends came to 13 bases. The CDR3 runs 15 residues. Extraction also yielded germline DNA, while blood RNA was obtained from unsorted whole blood. Production of TCR beta cDNA used approximately 480 ng total RNA together with a constant-region primer. Libraries of TCR beta came from three nested multiplex PCR rounds with slightly modified ARM-PCR. Running approximately 10 cycles apiece, the first two PCR rounds relied on TRBV1-TRBV30 forward primers together with a C-beta reverse primer. TCRdb passed the multiplex PCR reads through MiXCR, listing each CDR3 protein once. This sample has about 310,000 distinct CDR3 sequences; more than 55% occur once, and the top ten carry approximately 17%.

The receptor was derived from a woman younger than 45 with primary liver carcinoma and hepatitis B virus infection. V usage is TRBV11-2 and J usage is TRBJ2-7, with D maybe TRBD1 (7 bases). The sequenced sample consisted of peripheral blood. CDR3 sequence: CASSFRQGGSYEQYF. The CDR3 region has the DNA TGTGCCAGCAGCTTTCGACAGGGAGGTTCCTACGAGCAGTACTTC. The full variable domain, completed using reference TRBV11-2 and TRBJ2-7, is EAGVAQSPRYKIIEKRQSVAFWCNPISGHATLYWYQQILGQGPKLLIQFQNNGVVDDSQLPKDRFSAERLKGVDSTLKIQPAKLEDSAVYLCASSFRQGGSYEQYFGPGTRLTVT.